The 24 T cell receptor beta chains below come from one sample, sequenced in a study of blood T cell repertoires in COVID-19. Assay used: immunoSEQ multiplex PCR; TCRdb lists only in-frame clones, some missing. The data show over 80,000 clones, 80% to 90% seen once. The sample consisted of peripheral blood. Receptor source: an elderly man with active or convalescent COVID-19.

The V call is TRBV7-9, the J call TRBJ1-1, with a tentative D call TRBD1 (6 bases). This CDR3 spans 14 amino acids. V lost 6 bases and J 1 base, leaving 12 bases between the germline ends. Germline loops: CDR1 SEHNR, CDR2 FQNEAQ (reference sequence). The CDR3 loop is CASSYDRRNTEAFF. As DNA, the CDR3 is TGTGCCAGCAGTTACGACAGGAGGAACACTGAAGCTTTCTTT.

V is TRBV27 and J is TRBJ1-2, with D unclear. Deletions cut 2 bases from V and 3 bases from J, with 10 bases between. In germline, CDR1 is MNHEY, CDR2 SMNVEV (reference sequence). The CDR3 extends over 14 amino acids. In DNA, the CDR3 is TGTGCCAGCAGTTTAGGTGGAGGGCACTATGGCTACACCTTC. Its translation: CASSLGGGHYGYTF.

The CDR3 DNA reads as TGTGCCAGTAGTATAGAAGGGCACAGGGGCCCTCAGCCCCAGCATTTT. As protein: CASSIEGHRGPQPQHF. This chain links TRBV19 with TRBJ1-5; 7 bases are a match to TRBD1. CDR1 is LNHDA, CDR2 SQIVND, per germline (reference sequence). V lost 0 bases and J lost 6; bases outside the gene matches: 8. This CDR3 has 16 amino acids.

The CDR3 DNA follows: TGTGCCAGCCATAACTATGGCTACACCTTC. It specifies CASHNYGYTF. This chain uses TRBV28 with TRBJ1-2; D remains ambiguous. V was trimmed by 8 bases and J by 1 base, leaving 2 bases between them. This CDR3 is built from 10 residues. Germline values: CDR1 MDHEN, CDR2 SYDVKM.

The V call is TRBV4-3, the J call TRBJ2-5; no firm D call. V lost 0 bases, J lost 2 bases, and 16 bases lay in between. CDR3 length equals 17 residues. The germline V gene encodes CDR1 LGHNA and CDR2 YSLEER. This CDR3 reads CASSQDARTTFQETQYF. The CDR3 DNA is TGCGCCAGCAGCCAAGATGCAAGAACGACTTTTCAAGAGACCCAGTACTTC.

This CDR3 is CASSRPGLAGYEQYF. CDR3 DNA sequence: TGTGCCAGCAGCCGTCCGGGACTAGCGGGCTACGAGCAGTACTTC. V gene TRBV4-2 combines with J gene TRBJ2-7; 12 bases are a match to TRBD2. Trimming cost V 4 bases and J 3 bases; bases outside gene matches: 4. Germline CDR1 reads LGHNA; CDR2 reads YNFKEQ. This CDR3 region has 15 residues.

The chain is built from TRBV11-2 and TRBJ2-5; D unresolved. CDR3 length: 13 residues. Trimming removed 0 bases from V and 2 bases from J, with 4 bases in between. CDR1 and CDR2 (germline): SGHAT, FQNNGV. CDR3 DNA sequence: TGTGCCAGCAGCTTAGAGCTACAAGAGACCCAGTACTTC. Its protein is CASSLELQETQYF.

V gene TRBV3-1 (or the pseudogene TRBV3-2) combines with J gene TRBJ2-7, with a weak D call TRBD1 (5 bases). The germline V gene encodes CDR1 LGHDT and CDR2 YNNKEL (reference sequence). This CDR3 comprises 16 residues. With 0 bases removed from V and 0 bases from J, the gap between germline ends came to 12 bases. The CDR3 sequence: CASSQDVGPSSYEQYF. The CDR3 DNA follows: TGTGCCAGCAGCCAAGATGTGGGGCCTAGCTCCTACGAGCAGTACTTC.

The CDR3 bases are TGTGCCAGCAGTCAGGACACTGGGGAGCAGTACTTC. This codes for CASSQDTGEQYF. V usage is TRBV27 and J usage is TRBJ2-7; perhaps TRBD1 as D (5 bases). Trimming shortened V by 5 bases and J by 7 bases, and 12 bases separated the two germline ends. This CDR3 is 12 amino acids long. Germline values: CDR1 MNHEY, CDR2 SMNVEV (reference sequence).

The sample holds one count of this clone. This sequence joins TRBV2 and TRBJ2-1; 12 bases are a match to TRBD2. This CDR3 spans 15 amino acids. V trimming: 6 bases; J trimming: 9 bases; junction bases outside the gene matches: 9. Looked up from germline, CDR1 is SNHLY and CDR2 is FYNNEI. Here the CDR3 reads CASSGRLAGDVEQFF. In DNA form, the CDR3 reads TGTGCCAGCAGCGGCAGACTAGCGGGAGATGTTGAGCAGTTCTTC.

This chain joins TRBV19 and TRBJ1-4; possible D gene TRBD1, 6 bases. Germline CDR1 reads LNHDA; CDR2 reads SQIVND (reference sequence). The CDR3 covers 15 residues. The ends were cut back, 3 bases at V and 8 bases at J, with 16 bases in the middle. CDR3 sequence reads: CASSIGVQGLEKLFF. CDR3 DNA: TGTGCCAGTAGTATCGGCGTACAGGGTTTGGAAAAACTGTTTTTT.

The V call is TRBV3-1 (or the pseudogene TRBV3-2), the J call TRBJ1-2; no clear D. This CDR3 comprises 13 residues. Trimming shortened V by 4 bases and J by 4 bases, and 10 bases separated the two germline ends. Germline V gene data show CDR1 as LGHDT and CDR2 as YNNKEL (reference sequence). For the CDR3, the DNA is TGTGCCAGCAGCCTATCAAGGAGCTATGGCTACACCTTC. This gives the protein CASSLSRSYGYTF.

This clone was picked up one time. The chain has TRBV7-9 and TRBJ1-6; 10 positions match TRBD1. This CDR3 region has 13 residues. The trim removed 6 bases at V and 9 bases at J, leaving 2 bases unmatched. Germline CDR1 reads SEHNR; CDR2 reads FQNEAQ (reference sequence). The DNA of the CDR3 is TGTGCCAGCAGTCGGACAGGGGGTTCACCCCTCCACTTT. It specifies CASSRTGGSPLHF.

This chain connects TRBV3-1 (or the pseudogene TRBV3-2) to TRBJ2-3; 15 bases match TRBD2. The J segment lost 4 bases and the V segment lost 1 base, leaving 3 bases of the junction unmatched. This CDR3 comprises 17 residues. Germline V gene sequence: CDR1 LGHDT, CDR2 YNNKEL (reference sequence). CDR3: CASSQGGLAGGADTQYF. The DNA for the CDR3 is TGTGCCAGCAGCCAAGGTGGACTAGCGGGAGGGGCAGATACGCAGTATTTT.

The chain recombines TRBV15 with TRBJ2-3; D gene unclear. The germline CDR1 and CDR2 sequences are LNHNV and YYDKDF (reference sequence). The length of the CDR3 is 13 residues. V lost 4 bases to trimming and J lost 5 bases, with 10 bases between them. CDR3 DNA sequence: TGTGCCACCAGCACTCAGCTAGGAGATACGCAGTATTTT. Translating gives CATSTQLGDTQYF.

The chain combines TRBV5-1 with TRBJ1-4; 9 bases fit TRBD1. Germline V gives CDR1 SGHRS, CDR2 YFSETQ. The CDR3 loop spans 15 amino acids. The ends lost 4 bases at V and 10 bases at J; junction bases unmatched: 11. The CDR3 coding sequence is TGCGCCAGCAGCCCCCGGACAGGGGAATCGGGAAAACTGTTTTTT. Translation: CASSPRTGESGKLFF. The full variable domain, in which reference TRBV5-1 and TRBJ1-4 provide the parts outside the CDR3, is KAGVTQTPRYLIKTRGQQVTLSCSPISGHRSVSWYQQTPGQGLQFLFEYFSETQRNKGNFPGRFSGRQFSNSRSEMNVSTLELGDSALYLCASSPRTGESGKLFFGSGTQLSVL.

A few counts support this clone. The V gene is TRBV5-1, the J gene TRBJ2-3; D is uncertain. The ends were cut back, 5 bases at V and 5 bases at J, with 9 bases in the middle. The CDR3 has 12 amino acids. Germline assignment: CDR1 SGHRS and CDR2 YFSETQ. The CDR3 DNA follows: TGCGCCAGCAGGAGTTATAGAGATACGCAGTATTTT. It specifies CASRSYRDTQYF.

The chain employs TRBV20-1 and TRBJ2-1; D uncertain. The V gene's germline CDR1 is DFQATT and CDR2 SNEGSKA (reference sequence). This CDR3 contains 11 residues. V gave up 6 bases and J gave up 7 bases, with 10 bases separating them. CDR3 coding DNA: TGCAGTGCCAGAAAGAGAAATGAGCAGTTCTTC. Translation gives CSARKRNEQFF.

The chain carries TRBV28 and TRBJ1-5, with D perhaps TRBD1 (5 bases). V was cut by 7 bases and J by 2 bases, with 9 bases left in between. The germline V gene encodes CDR1 MDHEN and CDR2 SYDVKM. The CDR3 is made up of 13 amino acids. The CDR3 bases are TGTGCCAGCACCCCGGGGGGCAATCAGCCCCAGCATTTT. Amino acid sequence: CASTPGGNQPQHF.

The chain recombines TRBV4-2 with TRBJ2-1, with TRBD2 matching 14 bases. V lost 4 bases to trimming and J lost 8 bases; unmatched junction nucleotides: 10. This CDR3 has 17 amino acids. Germline V gene lookup returns CDR1 LGHNA and CDR2 YNFKEQ. The CDR3: CASSRGLAGGQSYEQFF. DNA for the CDR3: TGTGCCAGCAGCCGCGGACTAGCGGGAGGCCAGAGTTATGAGCAGTTCTTC.

The chain has TRBV11-2 and TRBJ2-7; TRBD2 agrees at 9 bases. Germline CDR1 SGHAT, CDR2 FQNNGV. The CDR3 extends over 15 amino acids. Germline trimming cut 1 base from V and 6 bases from J; bases unmatched to any gene: 7. The CDR3 DNA is TGTGCCAGCAGCTTAGGTGGCGGGAGGGCCCTCGAGCAGTACTTC. It yields the protein CASSLGGGRALEQYF. The whole variable domain, remainder taken from reference TRBV11-2 and TRBJ2-7, is EAGVAQSPRYKIIEKRQSVAFWCNPISGHATLYWYQQILGQGPKLLIQFQNNGVVDDSQLPKDRFSAERLKGVDSTLKIQPAKLEDSAVYLCASSLGGGRALEQYFGPGTRLTVT.

This chain joins TRBV7-2 and TRBJ1-3, with TRBD1 as a possible D gene (5 bases). V lost 1 base and J 11 bases, leaving 15 bases between the germline ends. CDR3 length equals 14 residues. Germline V lookup: CDR1 SGHTA, CDR2 FQGNSA. This CDR3 reads CASSLDQGSTAIYF. CDR3 DNA: TGTGCCAGCAGCTTAGACCAGGGAAGTACGGCCATATATTTT.

This clone was seen just once. The CDR3 DNA sequence: TGTGCCAGCAGCCCCGGCGGGGACTTGGGCCGTGGGCATGAGCAGTTCTTC. Amino acids: CASSPGGDLGRGHEQFF. The J gene is TRBJ2-1, the V gene TRBV5-4; tentatively, D is TRBD2 (6 bases). Trimming pared 4 bases from V and 8 bases from J, leaving 25 bases between. This CDR3 is 17 amino acids long. Germline V lookup: CDR1 SGHNT, CDR2 YYREEE (reference sequence).

This chain links TRBV30 with TRBJ2-7; a weak D match, TRBD2 (5 bases). The V end was cut by 4 bases, the J end by 1 base, with 14 bases between. This CDR3 contains 14 residues. The V gene's germline CDR1 is GTSNPN and CDR2 SVGIG (reference sequence). The DNA of the CDR3 is TGTGCCTGGAATCGGGCTCCGGGGTCCTACGAGCAGTACTTC. Translating it yields CAWNRAPGSYEQYF.